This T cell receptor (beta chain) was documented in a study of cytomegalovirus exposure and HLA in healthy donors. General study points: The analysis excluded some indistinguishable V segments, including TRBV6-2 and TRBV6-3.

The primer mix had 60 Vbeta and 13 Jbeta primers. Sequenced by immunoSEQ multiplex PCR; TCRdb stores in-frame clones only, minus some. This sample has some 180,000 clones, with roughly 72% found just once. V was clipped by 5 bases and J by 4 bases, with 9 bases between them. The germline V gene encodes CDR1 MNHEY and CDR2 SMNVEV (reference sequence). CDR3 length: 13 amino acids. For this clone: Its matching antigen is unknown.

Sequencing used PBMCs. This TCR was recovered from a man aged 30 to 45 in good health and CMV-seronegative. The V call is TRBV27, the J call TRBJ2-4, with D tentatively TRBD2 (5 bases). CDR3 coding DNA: TGTGCCAGCAGTCCCGGGATAAAAAACATTCAGTACTTC. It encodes CASSPGIKNIQYF.